A selection of T cell receptor beta chains follows, all from one sample in a study of T-cell memory formation after mild COVID-19. MiXCR, run by TCRdb on the 5' RACE reads, gives a single entry per CDR3 protein. The table records hundreds of thousands of distinct CDR3 sequences, approximately 15% of them present only once. The sequenced sample was PBMCs or a T cell subset sorted from them (not recorded which). These receptor sequences come from an adult woman who had mild COVID-19 (a few samples of this study predate the infection). Cell type and time point are not known. The conserved cysteine and the conserved F or W are not part of the CDR3 here.

v_call: TRBV5-1; j_call: TRBJ1-2; cdr3_aa: ASSHGQGRKDGYT
v_call: TRBV30; j_call: TRBJ1-1; cdr3_aa: AWSRGGAEAF
v_call: TRBV6-5; j_call: TRBJ2-7; cdr3_aa: ASSLGDGRSYEQY
v_call: TRBV2; j_call: TRBJ2-2; cdr3_aa: ASKSESGNTGELF
v_call: TRBV7-2; j_call: TRBJ2-1; cdr3_aa: ASSGRGMGQGSYNEQF
v_call: TRBV23-1; j_call: TRBJ1-1; cdr3_aa: ASSQHRENTEAF
v_call: TRBV24-1; j_call: TRBJ2-2; cdr3_aa: ATSDWDRATGELF
v_call: TRBV5-5; j_call: TRBJ2-7; cdr3_aa: ASSLIGTGLSYEQY
v_call: TRBV7-3; j_call: TRBJ2-1; cdr3_aa: ASSPGRTHLNEQF
v_call: TRBV11-3; j_call: TRBJ2-5; cdr3_aa: ASSLGLRGAEKETQY
v_call: TRBV10-3; j_call: TRBJ2-7; cdr3_aa: AISEAFATPLEQY
v_call: TRBV2; j_call: TRBJ2-7; cdr3_aa: ASSQSGGSYYEQY